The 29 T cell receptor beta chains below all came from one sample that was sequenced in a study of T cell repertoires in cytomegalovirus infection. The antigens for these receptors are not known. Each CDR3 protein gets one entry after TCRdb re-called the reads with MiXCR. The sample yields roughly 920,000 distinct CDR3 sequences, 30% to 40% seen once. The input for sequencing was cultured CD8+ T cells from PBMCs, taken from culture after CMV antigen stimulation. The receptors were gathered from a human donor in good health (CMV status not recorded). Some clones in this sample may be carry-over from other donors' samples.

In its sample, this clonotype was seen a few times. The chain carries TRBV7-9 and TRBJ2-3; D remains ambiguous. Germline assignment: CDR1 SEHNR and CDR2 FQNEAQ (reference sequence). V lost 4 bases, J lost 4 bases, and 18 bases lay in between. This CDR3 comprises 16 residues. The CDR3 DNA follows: TGTGCCAGCAGCTACATGGAAGGTTTTTCGGCAGATACGCAGTATTTT. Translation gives CASSYMEGFSADTQYF.

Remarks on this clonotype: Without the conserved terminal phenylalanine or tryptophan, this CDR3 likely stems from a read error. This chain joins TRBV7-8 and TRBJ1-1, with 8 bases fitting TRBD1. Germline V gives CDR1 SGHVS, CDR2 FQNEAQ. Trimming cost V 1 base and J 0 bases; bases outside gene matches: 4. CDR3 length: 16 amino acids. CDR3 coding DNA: TGTGCCAGCAGCTTAGTTTGGGACAGGTTGAACACTGAAGCTTTCTTA. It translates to CASSLVWDRLNTEAFL.

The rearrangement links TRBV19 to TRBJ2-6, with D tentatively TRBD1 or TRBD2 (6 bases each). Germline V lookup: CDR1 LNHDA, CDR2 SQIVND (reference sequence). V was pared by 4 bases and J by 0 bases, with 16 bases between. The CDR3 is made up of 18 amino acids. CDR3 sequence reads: CASSKRGTPPSGANVLTF. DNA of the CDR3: TGTGCCAGTAGTAAACGGGGGACACCACCCTCTGGGGCCAACGTCCTGACTTTC.

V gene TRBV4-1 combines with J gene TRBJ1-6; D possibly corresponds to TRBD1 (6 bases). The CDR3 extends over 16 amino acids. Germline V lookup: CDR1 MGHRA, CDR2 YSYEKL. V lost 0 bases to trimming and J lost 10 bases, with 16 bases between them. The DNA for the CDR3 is TGCGCCAGCAGCCAAGATGCCCTCTCAGGGGCATCACCCCTCCACTTT. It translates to CASSQDALSGASPLHF.

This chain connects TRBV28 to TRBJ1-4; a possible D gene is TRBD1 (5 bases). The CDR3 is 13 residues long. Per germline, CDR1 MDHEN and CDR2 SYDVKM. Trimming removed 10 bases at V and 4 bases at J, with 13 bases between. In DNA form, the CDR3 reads TGTGCCATTCCGGGACCCGTTAATGAAAAACTGTTTTTT. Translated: CAIPGPVNEKLFF.

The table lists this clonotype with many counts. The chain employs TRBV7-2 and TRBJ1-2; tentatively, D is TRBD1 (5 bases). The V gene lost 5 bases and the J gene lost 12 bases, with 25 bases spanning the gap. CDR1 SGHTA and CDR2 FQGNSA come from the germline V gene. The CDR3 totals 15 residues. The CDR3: CASSPGPGRRKGNTF. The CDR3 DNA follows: TGTGCCAGCAGCCCTGGACCGGGACGGAGAAAGGGTAACACCTTC.

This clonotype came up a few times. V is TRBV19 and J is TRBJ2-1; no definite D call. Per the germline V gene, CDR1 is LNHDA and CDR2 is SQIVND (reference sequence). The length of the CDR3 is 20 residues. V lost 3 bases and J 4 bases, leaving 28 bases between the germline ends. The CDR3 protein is CASSITANPRLGSFYNEQFF. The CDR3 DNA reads TGTGCCAGTAGTATCACTGCGAACCCACGGCTGGGCTCCTTTTACAATGAGCAGTTCTTC.

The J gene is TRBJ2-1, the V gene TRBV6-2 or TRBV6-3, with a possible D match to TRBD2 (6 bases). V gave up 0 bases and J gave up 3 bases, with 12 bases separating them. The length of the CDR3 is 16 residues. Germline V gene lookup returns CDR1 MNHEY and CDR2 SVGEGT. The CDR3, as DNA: TGTGCCAGCAGTTACTCTGTCCGACTAGACTACAATGAGCAGTTCTTC. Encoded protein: CASSYSVRLDYNEQFF.

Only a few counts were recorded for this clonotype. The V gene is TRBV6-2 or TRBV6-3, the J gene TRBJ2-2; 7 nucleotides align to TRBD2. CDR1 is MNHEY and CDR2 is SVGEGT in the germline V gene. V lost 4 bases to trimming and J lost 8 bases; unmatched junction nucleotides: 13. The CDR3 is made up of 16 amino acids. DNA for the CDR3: TGTGCCAGCAGTTCCCTACCGACTAGCTACGGTGGGGAGCTGTTTTTT. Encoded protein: CASSSLPTSYGGELFF.

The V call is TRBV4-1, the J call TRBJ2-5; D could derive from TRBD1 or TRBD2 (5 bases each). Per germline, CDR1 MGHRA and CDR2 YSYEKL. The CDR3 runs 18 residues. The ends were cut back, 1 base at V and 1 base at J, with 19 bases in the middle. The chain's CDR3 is CASSQAIGTSGTQETQYF. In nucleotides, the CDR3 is TGCGCCAGCAGCCAAGCCATTGGGACGAGCGGAACCCAAGAGACCCAGTACTTC.

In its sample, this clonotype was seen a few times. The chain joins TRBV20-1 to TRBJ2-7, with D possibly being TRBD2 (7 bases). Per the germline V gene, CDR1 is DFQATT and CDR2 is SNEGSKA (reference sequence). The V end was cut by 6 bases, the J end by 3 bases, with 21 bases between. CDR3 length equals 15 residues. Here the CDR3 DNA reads TGCAGTGCCTTGCGAGGGGGGGGTCCATTCTACGAGCAGTACTTC. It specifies CSALRGGGPFYEQYF.

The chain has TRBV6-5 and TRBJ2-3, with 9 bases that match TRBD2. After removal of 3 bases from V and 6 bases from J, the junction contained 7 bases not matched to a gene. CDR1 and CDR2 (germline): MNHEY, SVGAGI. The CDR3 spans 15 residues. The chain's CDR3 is CASSYRRGGLDTQYF. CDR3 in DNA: TGTGCCAGCAGTTATCGGCGGGGGGGCCTGGATACGCAGTATTTT.

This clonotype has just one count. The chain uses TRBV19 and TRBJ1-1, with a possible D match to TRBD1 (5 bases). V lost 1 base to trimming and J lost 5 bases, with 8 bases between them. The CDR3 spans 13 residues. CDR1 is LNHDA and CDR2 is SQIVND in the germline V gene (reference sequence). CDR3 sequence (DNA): TGTGCCAGTAGTATAGCCAAGGGGACTGAAGCTTTCTTT. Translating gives CASSIAKGTEAFF.

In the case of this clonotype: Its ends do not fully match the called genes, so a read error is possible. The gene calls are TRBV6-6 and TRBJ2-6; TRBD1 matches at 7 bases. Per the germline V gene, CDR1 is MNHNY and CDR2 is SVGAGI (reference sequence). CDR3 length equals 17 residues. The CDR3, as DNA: TGTGCCAGCAGTTACACCGGGACAGTCTCTGGGACCAACGTCCTGACTTTC. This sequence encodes CASSYTGTVSGTNVLTF.

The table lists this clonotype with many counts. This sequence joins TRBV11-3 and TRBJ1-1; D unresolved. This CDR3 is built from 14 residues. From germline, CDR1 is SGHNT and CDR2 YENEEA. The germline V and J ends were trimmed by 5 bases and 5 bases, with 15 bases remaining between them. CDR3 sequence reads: CASSGGSTPTEAFF. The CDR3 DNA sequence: TGTGCCAGCAGCGGAGGATCTACTCCGACTGAAGCTTTCTTT.

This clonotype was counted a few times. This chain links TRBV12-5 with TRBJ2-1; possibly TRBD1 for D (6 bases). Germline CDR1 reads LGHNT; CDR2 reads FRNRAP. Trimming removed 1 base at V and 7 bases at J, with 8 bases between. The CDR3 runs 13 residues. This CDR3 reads CASGLGQGNEQFF. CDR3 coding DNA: TGTGCTAGTGGTTTGGGGCAGGGGAATGAGCAGTTCTTC.

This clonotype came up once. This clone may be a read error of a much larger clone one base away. The CDR3 coding sequence is TGTGCCGGCAGCTTCGGCGGGGAAGCCAAAAACATTCAGTACTTC. Protein sequence: CAGSFGGEAKNIQYF. The chain uses TRBV7-4 and TRBJ2-4, with D tentatively TRBD2 (6 bases). Germline CDR1 SGHVT, CDR2 SQSDAQ. The CDR3 is 15 residues long.

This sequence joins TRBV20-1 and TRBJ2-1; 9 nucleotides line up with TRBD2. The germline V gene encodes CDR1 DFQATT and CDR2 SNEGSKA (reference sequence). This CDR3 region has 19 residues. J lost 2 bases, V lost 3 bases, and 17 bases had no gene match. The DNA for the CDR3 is TGCAGTGCTAGTCCCAGGGTCGAGGAACTAGCGGGTGCCTACAATGAGCAGTTCTTC. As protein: CSASPRVEELAGAYNEQFF.

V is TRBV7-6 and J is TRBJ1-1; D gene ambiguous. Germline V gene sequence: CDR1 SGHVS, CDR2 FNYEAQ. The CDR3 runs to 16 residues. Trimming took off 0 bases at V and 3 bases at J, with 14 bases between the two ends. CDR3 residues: CASSLARGGRDTEAFF. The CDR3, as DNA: TGTGCCAGCAGCTTAGCCAGAGGAGGGAGGGACACTGAAGCTTTCTTT.

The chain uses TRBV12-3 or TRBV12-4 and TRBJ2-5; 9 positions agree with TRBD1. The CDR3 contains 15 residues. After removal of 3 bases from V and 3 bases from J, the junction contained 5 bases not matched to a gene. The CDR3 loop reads CASSFRGTGKETQYF. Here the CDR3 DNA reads TGTGCCAGCAGTTTTCGGGGGACAGGGAAAGAGACCCAGTACTTC.

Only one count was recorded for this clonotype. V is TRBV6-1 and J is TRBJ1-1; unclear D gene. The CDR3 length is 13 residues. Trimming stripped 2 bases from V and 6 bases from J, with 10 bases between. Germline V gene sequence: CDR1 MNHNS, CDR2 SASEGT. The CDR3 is CASSETWASEAFF. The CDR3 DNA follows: TGTGCCAGCAGTGAAACGTGGGCTTCTGAAGCTTTCTTT.

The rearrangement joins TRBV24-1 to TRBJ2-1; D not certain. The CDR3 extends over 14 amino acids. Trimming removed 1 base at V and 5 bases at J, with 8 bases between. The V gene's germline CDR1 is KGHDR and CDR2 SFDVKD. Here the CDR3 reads CATSDFPYDNEQFF. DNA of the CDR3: TGTGCCACCAGTGATTTCCCATATGACAATGAGCAGTTCTTC.

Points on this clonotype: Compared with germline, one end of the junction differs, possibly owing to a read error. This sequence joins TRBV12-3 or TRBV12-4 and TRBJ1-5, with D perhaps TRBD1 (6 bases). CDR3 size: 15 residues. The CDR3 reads CASSLREDRRQLQHF. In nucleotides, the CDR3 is TGTGCCAGCAGTTTGCGGGAAGACAGGAGGCAGCTCCAGCATTTT.

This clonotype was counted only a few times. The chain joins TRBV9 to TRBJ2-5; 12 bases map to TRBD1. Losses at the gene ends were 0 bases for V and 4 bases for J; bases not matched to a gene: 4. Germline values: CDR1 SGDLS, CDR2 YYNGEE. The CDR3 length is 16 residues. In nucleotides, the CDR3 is TGTGCCAGCAGCGTAGCTGGGACAGGGGGCAGAGAGACCCAGTACTTC. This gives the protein CASSVAGTGGRETQYF. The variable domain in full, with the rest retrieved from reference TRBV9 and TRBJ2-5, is DSGVTQTPKHLITATGQRVTLRCSPRSGDLSVYWYQQSLDQGLQFLIQYYNGEERAKGNILERFSAQQFPDLHSELNLSSLELGDSALYFCASSVAGTGGRETQYFGPGTRLLVL.

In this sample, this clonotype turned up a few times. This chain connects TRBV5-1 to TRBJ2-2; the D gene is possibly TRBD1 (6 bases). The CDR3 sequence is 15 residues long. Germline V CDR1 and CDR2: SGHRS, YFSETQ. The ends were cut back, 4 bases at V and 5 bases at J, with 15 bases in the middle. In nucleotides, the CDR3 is TGCGCCAGCAGCCTCGAGGGGACACCGACCGGGGAGCTGTTTTTT. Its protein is CASSLEGTPTGELFF.

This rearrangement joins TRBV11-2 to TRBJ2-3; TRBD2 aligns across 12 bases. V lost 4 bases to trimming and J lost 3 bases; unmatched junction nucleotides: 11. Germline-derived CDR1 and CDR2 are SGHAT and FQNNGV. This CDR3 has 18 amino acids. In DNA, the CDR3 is TGTGCCAGCAGCTCCCGAGGACTAGCGGGACCGATAACAGATACGCAGTATTTT. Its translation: CASSSRGLAGPITDTQYF.

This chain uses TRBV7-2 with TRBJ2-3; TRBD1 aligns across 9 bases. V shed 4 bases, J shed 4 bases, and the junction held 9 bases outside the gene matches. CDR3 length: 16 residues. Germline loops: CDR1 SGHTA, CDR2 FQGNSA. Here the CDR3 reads CASSWRDREFADTQYF. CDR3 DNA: TGTGCCAGCAGCTGGAGGGACAGGGAGTTCGCAGATACGCAGTATTTT.

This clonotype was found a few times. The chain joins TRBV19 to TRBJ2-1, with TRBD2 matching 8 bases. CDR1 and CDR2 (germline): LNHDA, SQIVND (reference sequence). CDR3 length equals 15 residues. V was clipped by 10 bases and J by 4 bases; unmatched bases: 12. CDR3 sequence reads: CATQWSSGLYNEQFF. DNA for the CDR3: TGTGCCACCCAATGGTCTAGCGGGTTATACAATGAGCAGTTCTTC.

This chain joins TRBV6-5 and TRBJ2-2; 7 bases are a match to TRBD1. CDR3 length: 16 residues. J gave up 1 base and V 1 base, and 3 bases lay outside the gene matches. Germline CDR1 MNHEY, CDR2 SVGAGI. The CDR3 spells CASSYLPGGNTGELFF. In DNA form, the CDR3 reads TGTGCCAGCAGTTACTTACCAGGGGGGAACACCGGGGAGCTGTTTTTT.